This TCR beta chain was identified in a study of CD8+CD57+ T cells in acquired aplastic anemia. The study, taken as a whole, reports: For CD8+ Simpson's diversity, patients and controls showed no significant difference.

Using genomic DNA as the template, TCR beta VDJ and CDR3 profiling was carried out. One entry per CDR3 protein, called by TCRdb with MiXCR from the reads. The repertoire consists of over 150,000 distinct CDR3 sequences, with around 48% occurring once and the leading ten covering approximately 2.9%. Germline assignment: CDR1 LNHDA and CDR2 SQIVND (reference sequence). The V end was cut by 1 base, the J end by 8 bases, with 5 bases between. The CDR3 runs to 11 residues. As concerns this clonotype: Its specificity is unknown.

It was patients with CD8+CD57+ cell expansion by flow cytometry who were chosen for sequencing. This receptor was taken from a human donor with aplastic anemia. The source material was sorted CD4+, CD8+, or CD8+CD57+ T cells (not recorded which) from PBMCs. This sequence joins TRBV19 and TRBJ1-2, with a weak D call TRBD1 (5 bases). This CDR3 is CASSIGDGYTF. DNA for the CDR3: TGTGCCAGTAGTATAGGGGACGGCTACACCTTC.